These T cell receptor beta chains were read from a single sample in a study of CD8 T cells in Susac syndrome. TCRdb redid the calling of the immunoSEQ multiplex PCR reads with MiXCR, one entry per CDR3 protein. This repertoire shows about 180,000 distinct CDR3 sequences, around 94% found once; its top ten account for 0.099%. Sample: CD4+ T cells from PBMCs. These receptors came from a human donor with Susac syndrome. Each CDR3 is given with its conserved first and last residue. A D gene is named only where the DNA matches it firmly. Clone sizes are given selectively: once, few, many, or a class where the clone is expanded.

.	.	TRBJ2-1	TRBV20-1	CSAREFGVSYSYNEQFF	TGCAGTGCTAGAGAGTTCGGGGTTTCCTACTCCTACAATGAGCAGTTCTTC
.	.	TRBJ2-3	TRBV20-1	CSARDPGEDTQYF	TGCAGTGCTAGAGATCCGGGAGAAGATACGCAGTATTTT
once	TRBD1	TRBJ1-4	TRBV30	CAWRFGTVDEKLFF	TGTGCCTGGAGGTTCGGGACAGTCGATGAAAAACTGTTTTTT
.	.	TRBJ1-1	TRBV6-4	CASSEAVNTEAFF	TGTGCCAGCAGTGAGGCGGTGAACACTGAAGCTTTCTTT
.	.	TRBJ1-4	TRBV9	CASSHSATNEKLFF	TGTGCCAGCAGCCATTCTGCAACTAATGAAAAACTGTTTTTT
.	TRBD1	TRBJ2-5	TRBV4-1	CASSRAGTGFETQYF	TGCGCCAGCAGCCGAGCCGGGACAGGGTTCGAGACCCAGTACTTC
once	.	TRBJ2-6	TRBV11-2	CASSSTGSGANVLTF	TGTGCCAGCAGCTCCACAGGGTCCGGGGCCAACGTCCTGACTTTC
.	TRBD1	TRBJ2-7	TRBV29-1	CSVEVRDRNLGGSYEQYF	TGCAGCGTTGAAGTGAGGGACAGGAACTTAGGGGGCTCCTACGAGCAGTACTTC
.	.	TRBJ2-3	TRBV30	CAWSRGTDTQYF	TGTGCCTGGAGTAGGGGGACAGATACGCAGTATTTT
.	TRBD2	TRBJ2-7	TRBV20-1	CSAESRLAGTYEQYF	TGCAGTGCTGAATCCAGACTAGCGGGAACTTACGAGCAGTACTTC
.	.	TRBJ2-7	TRBV2	CASSIGGGIYEQYF	TGTGCCAGCAGTATTGGGGGCGGGATTTACGAGCAGTACTTC
.	TRBD2	TRBJ2-3	TRBV12-3/TRBV12-4	CASSSSTSGGAGDTQYF	TGTGCCAGCAGTTCCTCTACTAGCGGGGGGGCCGGAGATACGCAGTATTTT
.	.	TRBJ1-4	TRBV2	CASSEGVNEKLFF	TGTGCCAGCAGTGAAGGAGTTAATGAAAAACTGTTTTTT
.	TRBD1	TRBJ1-2	TRBV7-2	CASSLMPPGTGVSYGYTF	TGTGCCAGCAGCTTAATGCCGCCCGGGACAGGGGTTAGCTATGGCTACACCTTC
.	.	TRBJ1-1	TRBV5-4	CASSLAGPYTEAFF	TGTGCCAGCAGCTTGGCGGGTCCCTACACTGAAGCTTTCTTT
.	TRBD1	TRBJ1-4	TRBV6-1	CASSEWGWGQGGEKLFF	TGTGCCAGCAGTGAATGGGGTTGGGGACAGGGAGGTGAAAAACTGTTTTTT
.	TRBD2	TRBJ2-1	TRBV7-8	CASSFIPAGGGINEQFF	TGTGCCAGCAGCTTCATCCCAGCGGGAGGGGGGATAAATGAGCAGTTCTTC
.	TRBD1	TRBJ2-5	TRBV7-8	CASKTGTGRETQYF	TGTGCCAGCAAGACCGGGACAGGGAGAGAGACCCAGTACTTC
.	.	TRBJ1-4	TRBV2	CASSGTFEKLFF	TGTGCCAGCAGTGGGACATTTGAAAAACTGTTTTTT
.	TRBD1	TRBJ2-1	TRBV27	CASTNQGAYNEQFF	TGTGCCAGCACTAATCAGGGGGCCTACAATGAGCAGTTCTTC
.	TRBD2	TRBJ2-1	TRBV20-1	CSARSSGSYNEQFF	TGCAGTGCTAGATCTAGCGGGAGCTACAATGAGCAGTTCTTC
.	.	TRBJ2-7	TRBV5-1	CASSPTEGSYEQYF	TGCGCCAGCAGCCCGACAGAGGGGTCCTACGAGCAGTACTTC
.	.	TRBJ2-5	TRBV6-6	CASSYTHNVAETQYF	TGTGCCAGCAGTTACACCCATAATGTTGCCGAGACCCAGTACTTC
once	.	TRBJ1-1	TRBV2	CASRQEEAEAFF	TGTGCCAGCAGACAGGAAGAAGCTGAAGCTTTCTTT
.	.	TRBJ1-1	TRBV18	CASSLTGTRNTEAFF	TGTGCCAGCTCACTTACCGGGACAAGGAACACTGAAGCTTTCTTT
.	.	TRBJ1-1	TRBV3-1	CASSRLGGKNTEAFF	TGTGCCAGCAGCCGTCTGGGGGGTAAGAACACTGAAGCTTTCTTT
once	.	TRBJ2-6	TRBV7-9	CASSLGASHSGANVLTF	TGTGCCAGCAGCTTAGGGGCAAGCCACTCTGGGGCCAACGTCCTGACTTTC
.	.	TRBJ2-5	TRBV5-6	CASSLGTPETQYF	TGTGCCAGCAGCTTAGGGACACCAGAGACCCAGTACTTC
.	.	TRBJ1-1	TRBV5-4	CASSLSPRTENTEAFF	TGTGCCAGCAGCTTGTCTCCCCGGACAGAGAACACTGAAGCTTTCTTT
.	TRBD1	TRBJ2-2	TRBV18	CASSLTGAENTGELFF	TGTGCCAGCTCACTGACAGGGGCAGAGAACACCGGGGAGCTGTTTTTT
.	TRBD1	TRBJ2-1	TRBV5-1	CASSPPGQRNEQFF	TGCGCCAGCAGCCCCCCGGGACAGAGGAATGAGCAGTTCTTC
.	.	TRBJ2-3	TRBV20-1	CSAGDSAASTDTQYF	TGCAGTGCGGGGGACTCAGCCGCTAGCACAGATACGCAGTATTTT
.	TRBD2	TRBJ2-3	TRBV9	CASSVASSGGRDTQYF	TGTGCCAGCAGCGTAGCGTCTAGCGGGGGTCGGGATACGCAGTATTTT
.	TRBD1	TRBJ2-2	TRBV10-3	CAATGVVTGELFF	TGTGCCGCGACAGGGGTGGTAACCGGGGAGCTGTTTTTT
.	.	TRBJ1-1	TRBV20-1	CSARDPNGDTEAFF	TGCAGTGCTAGAGATCCCAATGGGGACACTGAAGCTTTCTTT
.	.	TRBJ1-1	TRBV19	CASSISMGPGEAFF	TGTGCCAGTAGTATATCAATGGGGCCGGGTGAAGCTTTCTTT
.	.	TRBJ1-4	TRBV5-1	CASSLRGYEKLFF	TGCGCCAGCAGCTTGCGGGGGTACGAAAAACTGTTTTTT
.	.	TRBJ2-2	TRBV20-1	CSARETGLNTGELFF	TGCAGTGCTAGAGAAACAGGGTTAAACACCGGGGAGCTGTTTTTT
.	.	TRBJ1-1	TRBV2	CASRAPKPEAFF	TGTGCCAGCCGGGCACCAAAGCCTGAAGCTTTCTTT
.	.	TRBJ2-3	TRBV7-3	CASSPTRTDTQYF	TGTGCCAGCAGCCCCACTAGGACAGATACGCAGTATTTT
.	.	TRBJ2-2	TRBV12-3/TRBV12-4	CASRSSPNTGELFF	TGTGCCAGCAGATCGAGTCCGAACACCGGGGAGCTGTTTTTT
.	.	TRBJ2-1	TRBV7-9	CASSPLRADLYNEQFF	TGTGCCAGCAGCCCCCTTAGAGCGGACCTCTACAATGAGCAGTTCTTC
few	.	TRBJ2-7	TRBV7-2	CASSLAGSYEQYF	TGTGCCAGCAGTTTGGCGGGTTCATACGAGCAGTACTTC
.	.	TRBJ2-7	TRBV20-1	CSALRRQGTYEQYF	TGCAGTGCGCTACGGCGGCAGGGGACCTACGAGCAGTACTTC
.	.	TRBJ2-3	TRBV7-2	CASSLLIRADTDTQYF	TGTGCCAGCAGCCTTCTAATAAGAGCGGACACAGATACGCAGTATTTT
.	.	TRBJ2-6	TRBV5-1	CASSLQSSGANVLTF	TGCGCCAGCAGCTTGCAGAGCTCTGGGGCCAACGTCCTGACTTTC
few	TRBD2	TRBJ2-7	TRBV29-1	CSVWTGTSGDYEQYF	TGCAGCGTTTGGACCGGGACTAGCGGGGACTACGAGCAGTACTTC
.	.	TRBJ1-2	TRBV9	CASSLSTAGRYGYTF	TGTGCCAGCAGCCTCTCAACGGCCGGAAGATATGGCTACACCTTC
once	.	TRBJ2-7	TRBV20-1	CSASFPGETYEQYF	TGCAGTGCTAGCTTCCCAGGGGAAACCTACGAGCAGTACTTC
.	TRBD1	TRBJ2-5	TRBV7-6	CASSLNRGMQETQYF	TGTGCCAGCAGCTTAAACAGGGGGATGCAAGAGACCCAGTACTTC
.	.	TRBJ1-5	TRBV21-1	CARLRGASSQPQHF	TGTGCCAGACTCAGGGGGGCTAGCAGTCAGCCCCAGCATTTT
once	.	TRBJ2-5	TRBV7-2	CASSSSLLATQYF	TGTGCCAGCAGCTCTAGTCTCTTGGCGACCCAGTACTTC
.	TRBD1	TRBJ1-1	TRBV9	CASSGDSYTEAFF	TGTGCCAGCAGCGGGGACAGTTACACTGAAGCTTTCTTT
.	.	TRBJ1-2	TRBV2	CASSEAPANYGYTF	TGTGCCAGCAGTGAAGCTCCAGCTAACTATGGCTACACCTTC